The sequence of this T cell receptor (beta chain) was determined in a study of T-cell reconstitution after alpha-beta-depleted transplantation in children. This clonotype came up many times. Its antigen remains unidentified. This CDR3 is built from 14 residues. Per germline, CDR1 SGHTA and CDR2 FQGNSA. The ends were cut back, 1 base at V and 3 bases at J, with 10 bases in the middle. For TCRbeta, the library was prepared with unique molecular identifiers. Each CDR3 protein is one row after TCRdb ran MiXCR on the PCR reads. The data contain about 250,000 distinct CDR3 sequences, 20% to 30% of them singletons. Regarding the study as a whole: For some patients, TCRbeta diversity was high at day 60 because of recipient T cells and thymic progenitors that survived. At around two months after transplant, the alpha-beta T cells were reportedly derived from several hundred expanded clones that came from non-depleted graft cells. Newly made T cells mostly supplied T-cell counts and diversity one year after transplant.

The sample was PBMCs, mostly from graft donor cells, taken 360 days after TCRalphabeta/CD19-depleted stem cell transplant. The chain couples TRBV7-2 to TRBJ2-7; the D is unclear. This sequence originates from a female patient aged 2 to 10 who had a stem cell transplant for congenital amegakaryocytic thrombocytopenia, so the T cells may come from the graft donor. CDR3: CASSLVTSSYEQYF. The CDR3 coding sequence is TGTGCCAGCAGCTTAGTTACCAGCAGCTACGAGCAGTACTTC.